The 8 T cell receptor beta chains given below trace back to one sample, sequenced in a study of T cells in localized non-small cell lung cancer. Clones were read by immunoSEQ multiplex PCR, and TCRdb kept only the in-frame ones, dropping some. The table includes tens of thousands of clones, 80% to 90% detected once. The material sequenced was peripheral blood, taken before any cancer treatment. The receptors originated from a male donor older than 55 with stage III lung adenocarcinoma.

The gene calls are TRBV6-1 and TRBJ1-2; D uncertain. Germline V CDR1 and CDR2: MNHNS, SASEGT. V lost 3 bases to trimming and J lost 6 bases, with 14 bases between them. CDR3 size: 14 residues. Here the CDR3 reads CASSDLGRTDGYTF. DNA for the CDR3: TGTGCCAGCAGTGATCTGGGAAGGACTGATGGCTACACCTTC.

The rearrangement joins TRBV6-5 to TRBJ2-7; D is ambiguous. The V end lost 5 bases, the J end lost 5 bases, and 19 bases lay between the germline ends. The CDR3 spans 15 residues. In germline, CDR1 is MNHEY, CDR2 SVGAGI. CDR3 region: CASSHKGPVGNEQYF. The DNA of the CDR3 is TGTGCCAGCAGTCACAAGGGCCCCGTCGGCAACGAGCAGTACTTC.

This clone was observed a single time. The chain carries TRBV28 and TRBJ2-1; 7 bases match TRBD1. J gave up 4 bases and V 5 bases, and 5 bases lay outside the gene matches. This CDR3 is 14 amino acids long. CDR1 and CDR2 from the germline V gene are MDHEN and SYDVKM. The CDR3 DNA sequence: TGTGCCAGCAGTCCGGGACAGAGATACAATGAGCAGTTCTTC. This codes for CASSPGQRYNEQFF.

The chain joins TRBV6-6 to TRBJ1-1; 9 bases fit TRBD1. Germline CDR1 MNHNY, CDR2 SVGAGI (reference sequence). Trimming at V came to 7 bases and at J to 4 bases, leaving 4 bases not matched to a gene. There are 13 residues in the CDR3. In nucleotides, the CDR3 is TGTGCCAGCACCACGACAGGGGGCACTGAAGCTTTCTTT. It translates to CASTTTGGTEAFF.

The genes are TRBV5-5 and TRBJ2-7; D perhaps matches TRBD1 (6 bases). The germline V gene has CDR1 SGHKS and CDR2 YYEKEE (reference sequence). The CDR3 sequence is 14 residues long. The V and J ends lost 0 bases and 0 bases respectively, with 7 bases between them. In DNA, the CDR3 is TGTGCCAGCAGCTTGGGACAGGTCTCCTACGAGCAGTACTTC. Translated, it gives CASSLGQVSYEQYF.

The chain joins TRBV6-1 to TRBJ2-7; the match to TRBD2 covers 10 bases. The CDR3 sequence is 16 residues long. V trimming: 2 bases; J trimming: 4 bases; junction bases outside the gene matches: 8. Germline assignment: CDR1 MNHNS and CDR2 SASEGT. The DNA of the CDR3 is TGTGCCAGCAGTGAAATGTCTAGCGGGAGTGAATACGAGCAGTACTTC. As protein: CASSEMSSGSEYEQYF.

The CDR3 nucleotides are TGTGCCAGCTCACCAGCGGATAGCAATCAGCCCCAGCATTTT. This sequence encodes CASSPADSNQPQHF. The chain joins TRBV18 to TRBJ1-5; D unclear. Looked up from germline, CDR1 is KGHSH and CDR2 is LQKENI. The ends were cut back, 2 bases at V and 0 bases at J, with 5 bases in the middle. The CDR3 has 14 residues.

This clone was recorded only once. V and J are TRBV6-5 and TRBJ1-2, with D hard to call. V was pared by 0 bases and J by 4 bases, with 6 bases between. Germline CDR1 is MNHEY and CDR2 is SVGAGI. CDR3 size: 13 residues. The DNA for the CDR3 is TGTGCCAGCAGTTACTCGGAAAGCTATGGCTACACCTTC. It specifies CASSYSESYGYTF.